This T cell receptor beta chain was identified in a study of blood T cells in healthy people across ages. Study-level results: Both higher diversity and more naive CD4+ cells marked long-lived donors when set against aged donors.

For the second PCR, which ran for about 7 to 11 cycles, a sample-barcoded 5' primer and a J-beta primer mix were used. MiXCR, applied by TCRdb to the 5' RACE reads, yields one record per CDR3 protein. The sample lists more than 700,000 distinct CDR3 sequences; about 45% were seen once. A note on this clonotype: Its antigen is undetermined.

Germline loops: CDR1 MDHEN, CDR2 SYDVKM. This CDR3 comprises 16 residues. The sample taken for sequencing was blood. The chain carries TRBV28 and TRBJ2-4; D unclear. The last part of the DNA fits TRBJ2-7 better; the J call may be wrong. The TCR comes from an older man in good health. The CDR3 DNA reads as TGTGCCAGCAGTGTCCCCCGCAGGTGGCTCAACTACGAGCAGTACTTC. It encodes CASSVPRRWLNYEQYF.